Each of the 25 T cell receptor beta chains below was sequenced from the same sample in a study of blood T cells in healthy people across ages. Next came a second PCR, run for about 7 to 11 cycles, which used a sample-barcoded 5' primer along with a J-beta primer mix. MiXCR, applied by TCRdb to the 5' RACE reads, yields one record per CDR3 protein. The table shows about 930,000 distinct CDR3 sequences, with 29% occurring only once. These data also formed part of another study, on T cells of mothers and their children.

Sequenced: blood. The source is a woman between 40 and 50 years old in good health.

This clonotype showed up many times. CDR3 sequence: CASSRDKAYEQYF. The DNA of the CDR3 is TGTGCCAGCAGTCGGGACAAGGCATACGAGCAGTACTTC. The J gene is TRBJ2-7, the V gene TRBV5-6, with D possibly being TRBD1 (6 bases). V was cut by 5 bases and J by 4 bases, with 13 bases left in between. CDR1 and CDR2 (germline): SGHDT, YYEEEE. The CDR3 is made up of 13 amino acids. Using reference TRBV5-6 and TRBJ2-7 for the parts outside the CDR3, the full variable domain is DAGVTQSPTHLIKTRGQQVTLRCSPKSGHDTVSWYQQALGQGPQFIFQYYEEEERQRGNFPDRFSGHQFPNYSSELNVNALLLGDSALYLCASSRDKAYEQYFGPGTRLTVT.

The table lists this clonotype with a few counts. The chain combines TRBV5-1 with TRBJ1-2, with 7 bases aligning to TRBD1. The CDR3 length is 15 residues. Per the germline V gene, CDR1 is SGHRS and CDR2 is YFSETQ. After removal of 3 bases from V and 10 bases from J, the junction contained 15 bases not matched to a gene. In DNA form, the CDR3 reads TGCGCCAGCAGCTATCGGACAGGAGGATCTATGGACTACACCTTC. Its translation is CASSYRTGGSMDYTF.

This clonotype was seen more than once but under ten times. The chain links TRBV6-5 to TRBJ1-6; 7 bases are a match to TRBD1. The CDR3 spans 15 residues. Germline CDR1 and CDR2: MNHEY and SVGAGI. J lost 8 bases, V lost 6 bases, and 10 bases had no gene match. The CDR3 loop is CASSPQGQGYSPLHF. Here the CDR3 DNA reads TGTGCCAGCAGCCCACAGGGGCAGGGCTATTCACCCCTCCACTTT.

This clonotype was seen at least ten times. The chain couples TRBV29-1 to TRBJ1-5, with TRBD1 as a possible D gene (6 bases). The CDR3 length is 12 residues. The germline V gene has CDR1 SQVTM and CDR2 ANQGSEA. Trimming removed 8 bases from V and 0 bases from J, with 8 bases in between. CDR3 sequence reads: CSQGISNQPQHF. The CDR3, as DNA: TGCAGCCAGGGGATTAGCAATCAGCCCCAGCATTTT.

This clonotype occurred many times. The chain employs TRBV7-2 and TRBJ2-6; D remains unclear. The V gene lost 1 base and the J gene lost 0 bases, with 7 bases spanning the gap. Germline CDR1 is SGHTA and CDR2 is FQGNSA. This CDR3 region has 16 residues. The CDR3 DNA sequence: TGTGCCAGCAGCTTAGGGTTTAGCTCTGGGGCCAACGTCCTGACTTTC. This codes for CASSLGFSSGANVLTF.

The V and J genes are TRBV7-6 and TRBJ2-1; TRBD2 is a possible D gene (5 bases). Trimming took off 5 bases at V and 7 bases at J, with 15 bases between the two ends. Per germline, CDR1 SGHVS and CDR2 FNYEAQ. CDR3 length: 14 residues. The CDR3 region is CASSTHETTNEQFF. In DNA form, the CDR3 reads TGTGCCAGCAGCACCCACGAGACTACTAATGAGCAGTTCTTC.

V usage is TRBV20-1 and J usage is TRBJ2-1; D tentatively fits TRBD1 or TRBD2 (6 bases each). Per germline, CDR1 DFQATT and CDR2 SNEGSKA (reference sequence). V lost 3 bases, J lost 7 bases, and 22 bases lay in between. The CDR3 runs 16 residues. CDR3 residues: CSARGLGRGADNEQFF. DNA for the CDR3: TGCAGTGCTAGGGGTCTTGGTAGGGGGGCCGATAATGAGCAGTTCTTC.

About this clonotype itself: Lacking the conserved final phenylalanine or tryptophan, this CDR3 likely reflects a read error. The chain employs TRBV2 and TRBJ1-1; no reliable D call. V was shortened by 7 bases and J by 4 bases, with 13 bases between the two germline ends. Germline V gene data show CDR1 as SNHLY and CDR2 as FYNNEI. CDR3 size: 13 residues. CDR3 protein: CASMPPGGTEAFC. CDR3 in DNA: TGTGCCAGCATGCCCCCGGGCGGCACTGAAGCTTTCTGT.

Of note for this clonotype: Since a much larger clone is just one base distant, this may be a read error. The V gene is TRBV29-1, the J gene TRBJ2-1, with a tentative D call TRBD1 (6 bases). The J call may be in error: the DNA end matches TRBJ2-7 better. This CDR3 spans 12 amino acids. CDR1 is SQVTM and CDR2 is ANQGSEA in the germline V gene. For the CDR3, the DNA is TGCAGCGTTGACAGGGGAACTAATGAGCAGTACTTC. This codes for CSVDRGTNEQYF.

This chain links TRBV7-2 with TRBJ2-7; 9 bases line up with TRBD2. The CDR3 is 15 amino acids. Germline CDR1 reads SGHTA; CDR2 reads FQGNSA. With 2 bases clipped from V and 8 bases from J, the junction kept 10 bases outside the gene matches. CDR3 sequence reads: CASSLNVAGEVKQYF. The DNA of the CDR3 is TGTGCCAGCAGCTTAAATGTAGCGGGGGAGGTGAAGCAGTACTTC.

V and J are TRBV15 and TRBJ2-1; TRBD2 is a possible D gene (7 bases). Germline assignment: CDR1 LNHNV and CDR2 YYDKDF (reference sequence). The CDR3 runs to 16 residues. Trimming left V 1 base short and J 8 bases short, with 18 bases between. This chain's CDR3 is CATSRGGGGGGYEQFF. The CDR3 nucleotides are TGTGCCACCAGCAGAGGGGGCGGGGGAGGGGGATATGAGCAGTTCTTC.

Many counts were recorded for this clonotype. This chain joins TRBV20-1 and TRBJ1-2; TRBD1 matches at 7 bases. J was trimmed by 6 bases and V by 6 bases; bases with no gene match: 4. There are 11 residues in the CDR3. Germline V gene data show CDR1 as DFQATT and CDR2 as SNEGSKA (reference sequence). For the CDR3, the DNA is TGCAGTGCGAAAACAGGGGATGGCTACACCTTC. Protein: CSAKTGDGYTF.

In the case of this clonotype: This may arise from a read error, as a much more abundant clone is one base away. The chain joins TRBV6-5 to TRBJ1-2; tentative D call: TRBD1 (5 bases). Trimming pared 0 bases from V and 3 bases from J, leaving 11 bases between. The CDR3 contains 15 residues. The germline V gene has CDR1 MNHEY and CDR2 SVGAGI. The CDR3 sequence: CASSYSRGFYYGYTF. The CDR3 DNA reads as TGTGCCAGCAGTTACTCACGGGGGTTCTACTATGGCTACACCTTC.

Only a few counts were recorded for this clonotype. V and J are TRBV15 and TRBJ1-5, with unresolved D. CDR1 is LNHNV and CDR2 is YYDKDF in the germline V gene (reference sequence). With 5 bases removed from V and 0 bases from J, the gap between germline ends came to 11 bases. This CDR3 contains 15 residues. The DNA for the CDR3 is TGTGCCACCAGCGCGAAAGTCGATAGCAATCAGCCCCAGCATTTT. This encodes CATSAKVDSNQPQHF.

This clonotype was counted between two and nine times. CDR3 nucleotide sequence: TGTGCCAGCAGTCCCCCCACGGCGAGCTCCTACAATGAGCAGTTCTTC. Protein sequence: CASSPPTASSYNEQFF. The chain carries TRBV6-2 or TRBV6-3 and TRBJ2-1; no reliable D call. Germline V CDR1 and CDR2: MNHEY, SVGEGT. This CDR3 has 16 amino acids. V was cut by 5 bases and J by 0 bases, with 14 bases left in between.

The sample holds many counts of this clonotype. The chain uses TRBV6-5 and TRBJ2-3, with a tentative D call TRBD1 (5 bases). Germline loops: CDR1 MNHEY, CDR2 SVGAGI. The length of the CDR3 is 14 residues. The ends were cut back, 6 bases at V and 3 bases at J, with 13 bases in the middle. The CDR3: CASRERTRTDTQYF. The CDR3 DNA follows: TGTGCCAGCAGGGAACGGACACGAACAGATACGCAGTATTTT.

This clonotype was counted at least ten times. An end of the junction does not agree with germline; a read error may underlie this. The chain is built from TRBV7-2 and TRBJ1-6; weak D call: TRBD1 (5 bases). Looked up from germline, CDR1 is SGHTA and CDR2 is FQGNSA. This CDR3 has 16 residues. CDR3 DNA sequence: TGTGCCAGCAGCTTCTCTTCAGGGTCCTCTAATTCACCCCTCCACTTT. Translation: CASSFSSGSSNSPLHF.

The chain has TRBV20-1 and TRBJ2-7; a possible D gene is TRBD2 (6 bases). Germline V lookup: CDR1 DFQATT, CDR2 SNEGSKA (reference sequence). The CDR3 is 15 amino acids. V was trimmed by 4 bases and J by 4 bases, leaving 20 bases between them. The DNA for the CDR3 is TGCAGTGCTATTAAGGGCGGACTGAGCGGGTACGAGCAGTACTTC. It is translated as CSAIKGGLSGYEQYF.

This clonotype was seen repeatedly, ten times or more. V gene TRBV3-1 combines with J gene TRBJ2-1; 9 positions agree with TRBD2. CDR1 and CDR2 (germline): LGHDT, YNNKEL (reference sequence). The length of the CDR3 is 15 residues. With V trimmed by 3 bases and J by 4 bases, 4 bases remained unmatched. DNA for the CDR3: TGTGCCAGCAGCCATAGCGGGGGTGGATACAATGAGCAGTTCTTC. It encodes CASSHSGGGYNEQFF.

On this clonotype itself: A read error is possible here, since a much larger clone lies one base away. The chain recombines TRBV12-3 or TRBV12-4 with TRBJ1-5; 11 bases align to TRBD1. The V gene end was trimmed by 3 bases and the J gene end by 6 bases; junction bases not matched to a gene: 4. This CDR3 is 15 amino acids long. The CDR3 region is CASSFRTGGSQPQHF. The CDR3 DNA is TGTGCCAGCAGTTTCCGGACAGGGGGCAGTCAGCCCCAGCATTTT.

V usage is TRBV5-1 and J usage is TRBJ2-7; perhaps TRBD1 as D (6 bases). The CDR3 consists of 15 residues. Trimming left V 0 bases short and J 7 bases short, with 17 bases between. Looked up from germline, CDR1 is SGHRS and CDR2 is YFSETQ. CDR3 protein: CASSLGGQPYNEQYF. DNA for the CDR3: TGCGCCAGCAGCTTGGGTGGACAGCCCTACAATGAGCAGTACTTC.

About this clonotype: An end of the junction does not agree with germline; a read error may underlie this. The V gene is TRBV6-5, the J gene TRBJ2-3; perhaps TRBD2 as D (5 bases). CDR1 and CDR2 from the germline V gene are MNHEY and SVGAGI. This CDR3 is 16 amino acids long. The CDR3 sequence is CASSSRSRASTDAQYF. In DNA form, the CDR3 reads TGTGCCAGCAGTTCCCGATCCCGTGCTAGCACAGATGCGCAGTATTTT.

The chain uses TRBV7-3 and TRBJ2-2; D call uncertain. Germline lookup yields CDR1 SGHTA and CDR2 FQGTGA. CDR3 length equals 12 residues. V shed 6 bases and J shed 8 bases, with 10 bases lying between them. The chain's CDR3 is CASSREVGELFF. As DNA, the CDR3 is TGTGCCAGCAGTCGTGAAGTGGGGGAGCTGTTTTTT.

With regard to this clonotype: The junction and the germline gene differ at one end; a read error may be behind it. This sequence joins TRBV15 and TRBJ1-4; TRBD1 aligns across 7 bases. CDR3 length: 17 amino acids. The germline CDR1 and CDR2 sequences are LNHNV and YYDKDF (reference sequence). In nucleotides, the CDR3 is TGTGCCACCAGCAGGGCCCCCGCAGCAGGGGGAAGGGAAAAACGGTTTTTT. It encodes CATSRAPAAGGREKRFF. The full variable domain, rest sourced from reference TRBV15 and TRBJ1-4, is DAMVIQNPRYQVTQFGKPVTLSCSQTLNHNVMYWYQQKSSQAPKLLFHYYDKDFNNEADTPDNFQSRRPNTSFCFLDIRSPGLGDTAMYLCATSRAPAAGGREKRFFGSGTQLSVL.

This clonotype appeared a few times. V is TRBV5-1 and J is TRBJ2-7; 9 nucleotides line up with TRBD2. The CDR3 covers 16 residues. V lost 3 bases to trimming and J lost 5 bases; unmatched junction nucleotides: 12. Germline V gene lookup returns CDR1 SGHRS and CDR2 YFSETQ. CDR3 residues: CASSSAGGGAVNEQYF. The CDR3, as DNA: TGCGCCAGCAGCTCGGCGGGCGGGGGGGCCGTCAACGAGCAGTACTTC.